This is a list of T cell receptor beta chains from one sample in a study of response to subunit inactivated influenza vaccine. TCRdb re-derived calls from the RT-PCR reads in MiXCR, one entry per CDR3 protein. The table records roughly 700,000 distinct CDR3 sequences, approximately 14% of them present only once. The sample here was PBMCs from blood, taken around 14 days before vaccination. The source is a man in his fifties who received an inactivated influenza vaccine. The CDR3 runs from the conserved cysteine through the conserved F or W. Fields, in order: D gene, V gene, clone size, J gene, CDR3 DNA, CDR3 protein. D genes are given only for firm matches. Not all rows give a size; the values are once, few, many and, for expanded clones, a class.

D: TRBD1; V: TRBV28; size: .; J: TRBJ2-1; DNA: TGTGCCAGCCAGGTTGGGACAGCGGTCAATGAGCAGTTCTTC; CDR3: CASQVGTAVNEQFF
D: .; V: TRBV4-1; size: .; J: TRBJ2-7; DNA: TGCGCCAGCAGCCAAGCTGGGACAAGCTCCTACGAGCAGTACTTC; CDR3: CASSQAGTSSYEQYF
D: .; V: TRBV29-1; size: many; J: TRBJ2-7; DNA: TGCAGCGTCAGGTCGTCCGGGCGAGGCTACGAGCAGTACTTC; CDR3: CSVRSSGRGYEQYF
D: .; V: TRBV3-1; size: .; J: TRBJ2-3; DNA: TGTGCCAGCAGCCAATTAACCAGGGGAGGTACGCAGTATTTT; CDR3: CASSQLTRGGTQYF
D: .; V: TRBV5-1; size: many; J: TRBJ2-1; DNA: TGCGCCAGCAGCGAAATGGGGGTCGACAATGAGCAGTTCTTC; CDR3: CASSEMGVDNEQFF
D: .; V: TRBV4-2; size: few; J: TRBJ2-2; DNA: TGTGCCAGCAGCCAACCTCTCCCGGGCACCGGGGAGCTGTTTTTT; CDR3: CASSQPLPGTGELFF
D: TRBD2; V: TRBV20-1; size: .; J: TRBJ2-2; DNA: TGCAGTGCCTTAGCGGGAGAGACGAACACCGGGGAGCTGTTTTTT; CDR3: CSALAGETNTGELFF
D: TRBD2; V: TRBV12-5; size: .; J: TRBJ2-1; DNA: TGTGCTAGTGGTCCCGGGACTAGCGGGAGCAATGAGCAGTTCTTC; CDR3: CASGPGTSGSNEQFF
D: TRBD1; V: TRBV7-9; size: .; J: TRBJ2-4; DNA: TGTGCCAGCAGCCCTTGGACAGGGGATGAGGAAAACATTCAGTACTTC; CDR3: CASSPWTGDEENIQYF
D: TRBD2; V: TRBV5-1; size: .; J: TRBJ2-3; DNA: TGCGCCAGCAGACCCATAAAGCGGGAGGGAGGTGCAGATACGCAGTATTTT; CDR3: CASRPIKREGGADTQYF
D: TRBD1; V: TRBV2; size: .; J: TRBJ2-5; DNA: TGTGCCAGCAATCCGGACAGGGCTCAAGAGACCCAGTACTTC; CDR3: CASNPDRAQETQYF
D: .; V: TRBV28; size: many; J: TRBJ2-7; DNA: TGTGCCAGCAGTTTCGGCGCCTACGAGCAGTACTTC; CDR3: CASSFGAYEQYF
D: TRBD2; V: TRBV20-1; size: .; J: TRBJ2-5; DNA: TGCAGTGCTAGAGAGGGTGGACTAGCGGAGACCCAGTACTTC; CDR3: CSAREGGLAETQYF
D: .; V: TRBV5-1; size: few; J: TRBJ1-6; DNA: TGCGCCAGCAGCTTGGATCAGCCCGTTAATTCACCCCTCCACTTT; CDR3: CASSLDQPVNSPLHF
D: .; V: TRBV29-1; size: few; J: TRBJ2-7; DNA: TGCAGCGTTGAAGATGGGGACTCCCTGAACTACGAGCAGTACTTC; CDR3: CSVEDGDSLNYEQYF
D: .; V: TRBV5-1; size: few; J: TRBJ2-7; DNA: TGCGCCAGCAGCTTGGATCAGGGATCGGGCGAGCAGTACTTC; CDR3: CASSLDQGSGEQYF
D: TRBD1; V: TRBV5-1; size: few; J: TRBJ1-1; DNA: TGCGCCAGCAGCATCCCACAGGGGTTGAGAACTGAAGCTTTCTTT; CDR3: CASSIPQGLRTEAFF
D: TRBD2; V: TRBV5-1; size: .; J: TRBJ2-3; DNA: TGCGCCAGCAGCCCCGGGACTAGCGGGGGGGCTGCGCAGTATTTT; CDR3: CASSPGTSGGAAQYF
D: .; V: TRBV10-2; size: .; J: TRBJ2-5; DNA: TGCGCCAGCAGTGTTGACAAAAGCCAAGAGACCCAGTACTTC; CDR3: CASSVDKSQETQYF
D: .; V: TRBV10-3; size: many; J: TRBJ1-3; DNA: TGTGCCATCACTTCGAGGGCAGACCCGAGCTCTGGAAACACCATATATTTT; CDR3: CAITSRADPSSGNTIYF
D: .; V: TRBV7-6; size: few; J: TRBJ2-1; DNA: TGTGCCAGCAGCTCGGTGAACAATGAGCAGTTCTTC; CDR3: CASSSVNNEQFF
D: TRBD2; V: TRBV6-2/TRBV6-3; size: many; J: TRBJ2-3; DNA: TGTGCCAGCAGCCCTGGGACTAGCGGCACAGATACGCAGTATTTT; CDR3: CASSPGTSGTDTQYF
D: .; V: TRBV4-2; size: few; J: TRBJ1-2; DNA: TGTGCCAGCAGCCAAGCCGGAGGACCCGGCGCTGACTACACCTTC; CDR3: CASSQAGGPGADYTF
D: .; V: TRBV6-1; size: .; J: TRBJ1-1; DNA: TGTGCCAGCAGTCTAACCAAGGACACTGAAGCTTTCTTT; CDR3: CASSLTKDTEAFF
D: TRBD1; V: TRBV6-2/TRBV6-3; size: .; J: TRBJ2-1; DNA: TGTGCCAGCAGTCTACAGGGGACATCCTACAATGAGCAGTTCTTC; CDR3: CASSLQGTSYNEQFF
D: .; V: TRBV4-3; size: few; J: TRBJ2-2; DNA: TGCGCCAGCAGCCAAGCCAGGACACAACACACCGGGGAGCTGTTTTTT; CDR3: CASSQARTQHTGELFF
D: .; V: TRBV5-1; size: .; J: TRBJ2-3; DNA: TGCGCCAGCCAAGGAGGGGGAACCACAGATACGCAGTATTTT; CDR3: CASQGGGTTDTQYF
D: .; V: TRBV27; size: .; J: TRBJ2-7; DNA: TGTGCCAGCAGTTTAAGACACGGAGACGAGCAGTACTTC; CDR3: CASSLRHGDEQYF
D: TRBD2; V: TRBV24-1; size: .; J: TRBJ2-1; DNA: TGTGCCACCTCTAGGACGGGGGGCAATGAGCAGTTCTTC; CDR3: CATSRTGGNEQFF
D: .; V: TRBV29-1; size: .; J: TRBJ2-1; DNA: TGCAGCGTTGACTTGGCAGGGGCCTACAATGAGCAGTTCTTC; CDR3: CSVDLAGAYNEQFF
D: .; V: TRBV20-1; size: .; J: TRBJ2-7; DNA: TGCAGTGCTAGAGACCCGAGAAGGAGTCCTGTCTCCTACGAGCAGTACTTC; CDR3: CSARDPRRSPVSYEQYF
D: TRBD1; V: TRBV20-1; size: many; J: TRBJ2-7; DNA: TGCAGTGCCCTTCCGGGACAGGGATTCAGGAGCGAGCAGTACTTC; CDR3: CSALPGQGFRSEQYF
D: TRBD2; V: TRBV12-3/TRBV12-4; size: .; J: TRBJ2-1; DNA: TGTGCCAGCAGTTTCGAGCGGGGGTACAATGAGCAGTTCTTC; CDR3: CASSFERGYNEQFF
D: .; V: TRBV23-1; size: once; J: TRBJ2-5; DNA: TGCGCCAGCAGTCAAGCACCGGGCTTTCGGAGGGGTCAAGAGACCCAGTACTTC; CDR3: CASSQAPGFRRGQETQYF
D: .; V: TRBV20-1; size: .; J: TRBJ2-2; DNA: TGCAGTGCTAGAAAGGGGGCCGGGGAGCTGTTTTTT; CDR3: CSARKGAGELFF
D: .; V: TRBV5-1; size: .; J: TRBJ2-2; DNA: TGCGCCAGCAGCCGCAACGGCCAGGGGAACACCGGGGAGCTGTTTTTT; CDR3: CASSRNGQGNTGELFF
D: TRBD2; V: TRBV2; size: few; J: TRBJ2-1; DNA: TGTGCCAGCAGTGGAAGATTAGCGGGAGTCCCGAATGAGCAGTTCTTC; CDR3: CASSGRLAGVPNEQFF
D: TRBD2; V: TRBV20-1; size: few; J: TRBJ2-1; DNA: TGCAGTGCTAGCGGGAGGGCCCTGGATGAGCAGTTCTTC; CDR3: CSASGRALDEQFF
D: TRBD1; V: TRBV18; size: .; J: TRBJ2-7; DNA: TGTGCCAGCTCACCGAGACCGGGACAGAGCGACGGCGAGCAGTACTTC; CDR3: CASSPRPGQSDGEQYF
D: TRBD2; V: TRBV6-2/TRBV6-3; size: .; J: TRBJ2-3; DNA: TGTGCCAGCAGGCTAGCGGACGGTGCGCAGTATTTT; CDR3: CASRLADGAQYF
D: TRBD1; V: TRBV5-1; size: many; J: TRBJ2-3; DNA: TGCGCCAGCAGCTCCCTCTCAGGGGGTAGCGCAGATACGCAGTATTTT; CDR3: CASSSLSGGSADTQYF
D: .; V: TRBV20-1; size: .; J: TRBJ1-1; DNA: TGCAGTGCTATGGGGGTAAGCACTGAAGCTTTCTTT; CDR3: CSAMGVSTEAFF
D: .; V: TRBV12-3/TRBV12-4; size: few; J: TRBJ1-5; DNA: TGTGCCAGCAGTTTGTCTGAGGCGCGCAATCAGCCCCAGCATTTT; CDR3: CASSLSEARNQPQHF
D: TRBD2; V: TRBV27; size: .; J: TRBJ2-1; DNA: TGTGCCAGCACCGCTAGCGGGGACAACAATGAGCAGTTCTTC; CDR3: CASTASGDNNEQFF
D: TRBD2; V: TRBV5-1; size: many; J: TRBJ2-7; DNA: TGCGCCAGCAGCTTGGCCGAGGCTAGCGGGAACTACGAGCAGTACTTC; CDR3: CASSLAEASGNYEQYF
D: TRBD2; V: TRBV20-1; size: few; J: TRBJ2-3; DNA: TGCAGTGCCAAGCGGGAGGGCACAGATACGCAGTATTTT; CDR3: CSAKREGTDTQYF
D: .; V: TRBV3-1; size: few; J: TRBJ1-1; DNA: TGTGCCAGCACCAAGGGGGGAATTAACCTTAACACTGAAGCTTTCTTT; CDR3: CASTKGGINLNTEAFF
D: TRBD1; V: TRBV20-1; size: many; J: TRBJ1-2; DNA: TGCAGTGCTAGAGATTTTGGGACAGGCGGCGGCTACACCTTC; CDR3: CSARDFGTGGGYTF
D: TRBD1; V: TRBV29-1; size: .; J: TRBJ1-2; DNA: TGCAGCGCTAAGGACAGGGGGTATGGCTACACCTTC; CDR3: CSAKDRGYGYTF
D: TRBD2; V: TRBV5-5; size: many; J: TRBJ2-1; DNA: TGTGCCAGCAGCCGAGCGGGAGTGACCTACAATGAGCAGTTCTTC; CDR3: CASSRAGVTYNEQFF
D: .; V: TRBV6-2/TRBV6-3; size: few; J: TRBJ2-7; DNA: TGTGCCAGCAGAGACACGACGGACCTCTCCGAGCAGTACTTC; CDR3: CASRDTTDLSEQYF
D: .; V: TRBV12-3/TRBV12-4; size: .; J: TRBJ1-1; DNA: TGTGCCAGCAGTGCCACAGAGAACACTGAAGCTTTCTTT; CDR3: CASSATENTEAFF
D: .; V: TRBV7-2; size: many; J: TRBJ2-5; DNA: TGTGCCAGCAGCTTAGCAGTTCAAGAGACCCAGTACTTC; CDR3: CASSLAVQETQYF
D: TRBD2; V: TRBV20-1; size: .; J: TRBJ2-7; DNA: TGCAGTGCTAGAGATCGTGGTAGCGGGACGAGCTCCTACGAGCAGTACTTC; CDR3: CSARDRGSGTSSYEQYF
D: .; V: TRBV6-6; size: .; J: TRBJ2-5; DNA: TGTGCCAGCAGGACTCGGGAAGACCAGTACTTC; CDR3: CASRTREDQYF
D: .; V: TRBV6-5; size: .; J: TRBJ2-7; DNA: TGTGCCAGCAGGGGACTGGGCTACGAGCAGTACTTC; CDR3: CASRGLGYEQYF
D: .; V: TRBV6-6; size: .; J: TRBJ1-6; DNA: TGTGCCAGCAGTTACTCGGTGGGTTCACCCCTCCACTTT; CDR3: CASSYSVGSPLHF
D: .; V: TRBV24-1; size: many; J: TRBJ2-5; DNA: TGTGCCACCAGTGATTTAATGTTCGGGGGGCAGGAGACCCAGTACTTC; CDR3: CATSDLMFGGQETQYF
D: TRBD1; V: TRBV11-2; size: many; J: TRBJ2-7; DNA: TGTGCCAGCAGCCCGGACAGGAGTAAAACCTACGAGCAGTACTTC; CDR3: CASSPDRSKTYEQYF
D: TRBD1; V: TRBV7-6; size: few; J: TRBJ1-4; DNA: TGTGCCAGCAGCCAAAACAGGGGACACATTGAAAAACTGTTTTTT; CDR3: CASSQNRGHIEKLFF